A selection of T cell receptor beta chains follows, all from one sample in a study of glioma-infiltrating T cells after dendritic cell vaccination. TCRdb's table, derived via immunoSEQ multiplex PCR, lists solely in-frame clones and lacks some. Of under 100,000 clones listed, 85% are singletons. Material: blood, obtained before dendritic cell vaccination. These TCRs come from a human donor with glioblastoma. The CDR3 runs from the conserved cysteine through the conserved F or W. A D gene is named only where the DNA matches it firmly. The size of a clone is reported for some rows only, either as once, few or many, or as a class for expanded clones.

D	length	size	V	J	DNA	CDR3
TRBD1	14	-	TRBV19	TRBJ1-5	TGTGCCAGTAGCCACAGGGGGATGGGGCAGCCCCAGCATTTT	CASSHRGMGQPQHF
TRBD2	18	-	TRBV7-7	TRBJ2-1	TGTGCTAGCAGCTTAGACGTCTGGGGGACTAGCGGGAGTAATGAGCAGTTCTTC	CASSLDVWGTSGSNEQFF
-	14	-	TRBV7-9	TRBJ1-1	TGTGCCAGCAGCTATCGTGTTAGCCGGGATGAAGCTTTCTTT	CASSYRVSRDEAFF
-	13	-	TRBV6-1	TRBJ1-2	TGTGCCAGCAGTGATTCGAAATACCAGGGCTACACCTTC	CASSDSKYQGYTF
TRBD2	15	-	TRBV5-1	TRBJ2-5	TGCGCCAGCAGCTTGGCCAGCGGGGCGCGTGAGACCCAGTACTTC	CASSLASGARETQYF
TRBD1	15	-	TRBV6-1	TRBJ1-2	TGTGCCAGCAGTGTGGGACAGGGTAGATACTATGGCTACACCTTC	CASSVGQGRYYGYTF
-	11	-	TRBV7-9	TRBJ2-7	TGTGCCAGCAGCCGGGGATACGAGCAGTACTTC	CASSRGYEQYF
-	15	few	TRBV19	TRBJ2-1	TGTGCCAGTAGCCCCGGGGAGCGGCCTTGGAATGAGCAGTTCTTC	CASSPGERPWNEQFF
TRBD1	14	once	TRBV7-8	TRBJ1-5	TGTGCCAGCAGCCCGACAGGGGCGATACAGCCCCAGCATTTT	CASSPTGAIQPQHF
-	15	-	TRBV10-3	TRBJ1-3	TGTGCCATCAGTGAGTCGAACGGCTCTGGAAACACCATATATTTT	CAISESNGSGNTIYF
-	14	-	TRBV18	TRBJ2-7	TGTGCCAGCTCACCTCCGGGAGGGGGCGGCGAGCAGTACTTC	CASSPPGGGGEQYF
-	13	once	TRBV6-5	TRBJ1-6	TGTGCCAGCAGTGTACAGGGAAACACACCCCTCCACTTT	CASSVQGNTPLHF
TRBD2	16	-	TRBV5-1	TRBJ2-7	TGCGCCAGCAGCCCAAAAGCGGGAGGGGGTTCGCTCGAGCAGTACTTC	CASSPKAGGGSLEQYF
TRBD1	16	once	TRBV5-1	TRBJ2-2	TGCGCCAGCAGCTTGAGGGCAGGGGGCAACACCGGGGAGCTGTTTTTT	CASSLRAGGNTGELFF
TRBD1	15	-	TRBV7-6	TRBJ2-1	TGTGCCAGCAGCTCGACGGGACAGGGAGACAATGAGCAGTTCTTC	CASSSTGQGDNEQFF
-	13	-	TRBV2	TRBJ1-2	TGTGCCAGCAGTGCGGCCGGGATAGGAGGCTACACCTTC	CASSAAGIGGYTF
-	13	-	TRBV7-7	TRBJ1-1	TGTGCCAGCAGCGTAGACTGGAACACTGAAGCTTTCTTT	CASSVDWNTEAFF
-	15	-	TRBV29-1	TRBJ2-1	TGCAGCGTCAGAGTGGCGGGGGCACCCTACAATGAGCAGTTCTTC	CSVRVAGAPYNEQFF
-	15	few	TRBV1	TRBJ1-1	TGCACCAGCAGCCAAGAAGAGACAGGGAACACTGAAGCTTTCTTT	CTSSQEETGNTEAFF
-	15	-	TRBV5-1	TRBJ1-2	TGCGCCAGCGGCTTGTTAAGACAGGACAACTATGGCTACACCTTC	CASGLLRQDNYGYTF
-	12	-	TRBV18	TRBJ2-1	TGTGCCAGCTCACCTCTCGGAGGGAAGCAGTTCTTC	CASSPLGGKQFF
TRBD1	16	-	TRBV19	TRBJ1-5	TGTGCCAGTAGTATCTCGACAGGGGGCCCGGATCAGCCCCAGCATTTT	CASSISTGGPDQPQHF
TRBD1	15	-	TRBV5-6	TRBJ1-5	TGTGCCAGCAGCTTCTGGACAGGGGGAAATCAGCCCCAGCATTTT	CASSFWTGGNQPQHF
-	15	-	TRBV30	TRBJ1-3	TGTGCCTGGAACAGGGAAGGGTTGTCTGGAAACACCATATATTTT	CAWNREGLSGNTIYF
-	13	-	TRBV4-1	TRBJ2-3	TGCGCCAGCCGAAGGACTAGCACAGATACGCAGTATTTT	CASRRTSTDTQYF
-	14	-	TRBV7-2	TRBJ1-5	TGTGCCAGCAGCTTAGTCCGGGGCAATCAGCCCCAGCATTTT	CASSLVRGNQPQHF
-	13	-	TRBV6-4	TRBJ2-1	TGTGCCAGCAGTGCCATACAGGGTTATGAGCAGTTCTTC	CASSAIQGYEQFF
TRBD2	16	-	TRBV5-1	TRBJ2-7	TGCGCCAGCAGCTTGGCCGGACTAGCGGGAGAGCACGGGCAGTACTTC	CASSLAGLAGEHGQYF
TRBD1	16	-	TRBV5-1	TRBJ1-1	TGCGCCAGCAGCTCAGGACAGGGGCACGCGCCCACTGAAGCTTTCTTT	CASSSGQGHAPTEAFF
TRBD2	16	-	TRBV7-6	TRBJ2-2	TGTGCCAGCACCGACCGGGGGGACTTCAACACCGGGGAGCTGTTTTTT	CASTDRGDFNTGELFF
-	13	few	TRBV10-2	TRBJ2-7	TGCGCCAGCAAAGGGACAACCCTCTACGAGCAGTACTTC	CASKGTTLYEQYF
-	15	-	TRBV5-8	TRBJ1-5	TGTGCCAGCAGCTTGGAATACTCTAGCAATCAGCCCCAGCATTTT	CASSLEYSSNQPQHF
-	15	-	TRBV4-3	TRBJ2-7	TGCGCCAGCAGCCCCGGCCGGGACACCGCCTACGAGCAGTACTTC	CASSPGRDTAYEQYF
TRBD2	13	-	TRBV29-1	TRBJ2-5	TGCAGCGTACCCGGACTAGCCGGAGAGACCCAGTACTTC	CSVPGLAGETQYF
-	16	-	TRBV21-1	TRBJ1-2	TGTGCCAGCAGAGCGACCGGGACAGAGGTGAACTATGGCTACACCTTC	CASRATGTEVNYGYTF
TRBD2	22	once	TRBV7-6	TRBJ2-2	TGTGCCAGCAGCTTAGACCCCACCCTTCCTTTTGCGGGAGCCTCTGACACCGGGGAGCTGTTTTTT	CASSLDPTLPFAGASDTGELFF
-	13	-	TRBV11-2	TRBJ1-1	TGTGCCAGCAGCCCAACAGCCCCCACTGAAGCTTTCTTT	CASSPTAPTEAFF
-	14	-	TRBV2	TRBJ2-7	TGTGCCAGCATGCCCGAGACAGCCCTACGAGTGGAGTACTTC	CASMPETALRVEYF
-	15	-	TRBV7-2	TRBJ2-2	TGTGCCAGCAGCCCGATGGGGGCCTACACCGGGGAGCTGTTTTTT	CASSPMGAYTGELFF
TRBD1	15	-	TRBV7-8	TRBJ1-5	TGTGCCAGCAGCTTAGGCAGGGGGGCGGTTCAGCCCCAGCATTTT	CASSLGRGAVQPQHF
TRBD2	16	once	TRBV9	TRBJ2-1	TGTGCCAGCAGTGGGACTAGCGGATACTCCTACAATGAGCAGTTCTTC	CASSGTSGYSYNEQFF
-	16	-	TRBV5-1	TRBJ1-6	TGCGCCAGCAGCTTAGAAGCTACCGGCTATAATTCACCCCTCCACTTT	CASSLEATGYNSPLHF
-	11	-	TRBV7-9	TRBJ1-1	TGTGCCAGCAGCTTCGGGTCTGAAGCTTTCTTT	CASSFGSEAFF
TRBD2	13	-	TRBV2	TRBJ2-1	TGTGCCAGCAGTGGGGGGACTAGCCTACTTGTGTTCTTC	CASSGGTSLLVFF